This is a list of T cell receptor beta chains from one sample in a study of shared clonotypes between healthy human individuals. Using immunoSEQ multiplex PCR, the repertoire was profiled, and TCRdb retains in-frame clones only, with some absent. The sample has approximately 620,000 clones, roughly 97% seen once. The sequenced sample was naive CD4+ T cells sorted from blood. These receptors were collected from a woman aged 25-40 years in good health. CDR3s include the opening cysteine and the closing phenylalanine or tryptophan. A D gene is named only where the DNA matches it firmly.

J gene	V gene	D gene	CDR3 protein	CDR3 DNA
TRBJ1-2	TRBV28	TRBD1	CASSISGTANYGYTF	TGTGCCAGCAGTATAAGTGGGACAGCTAACTATGGCTACACCTTC
TRBJ2-2	TRBV7-9	-	CASSFLEGGNTGELFF	TGTGCCAGCAGCTTTTTGGAGGGAGGGAACACCGGGGAGCTGTTTTTT
TRBJ2-6	TRBV13	-	CASSWAYSGANVLTF	TGTGCCAGCAGCTGGGCCTACTCTGGGGCCAACGTCCTGACTTTC
TRBJ2-1	TRBV18	-	CASSPFRDGTYNEQFF	TGTGCCAGCTCACCATTCCGGGACGGGACCTACAATGAGCAGTTCTTC
TRBJ1-2	TRBV6-1	-	CASSESLGQSYGYTF	TGTGCCAGCAGTGAAAGCCTCGGACAGTCCTATGGCTACACCTTC
TRBJ2-7	TRBV7-2	-	CASSGHYEQYF	TGTGCCAGCAGCGGGCACTACGAGCAGTACTTC
TRBJ2-7	TRBV18	TRBD1	CASSPQGQGPYEQYF	TGTGCCAGCTCACCACAGGGACAGGGGCCCTACGAGCAGTACTTC
TRBJ2-7	TRBV27	TRBD1	CASSRQGIYEQYF	TGTGCCAGCAGTCGACAGGGGATCTACGAGCAGTACTTC
TRBJ1-2	TRBV6-5	-	CASTRRSQPYYGYTF	TGTGCCAGCACCCGAAGGAGCCAACCATACTATGGCTACACCTTC
TRBJ2-3	TRBV19	-	CASSMVAQAYTQYF	TGTGCCAGTAGTATGGTAGCCCAGGCATATACGCAGTATTTT
TRBJ1-2	TRBV6-1	-	CASIGGTNNYGYTF	TGTGCCAGCATCGGCGGGACAAATAACTATGGCTACACCTTC
TRBJ2-7	TRBV10-3	TRBD2	CAISELGLAVSSYEQYF	TGTGCCATCAGTGAACTGGGACTAGCGGTGTCCTCCTACGAGCAGTACTTC
TRBJ2-2	TRBV5-1	-	CASSLLAVLNTGELFF	TGCGCCAGCAGCTTACTAGCCGTTCTGAACACCGGGGAGCTGTTTTTT
TRBJ2-5	TRBV28	TRBD1	CASSTQTGGVPQYF	TGTGCCAGCAGTACACAGACAGGGGGCGTTCCCCAGTACTTC
TRBJ1-2	TRBV28	TRBD1	CASSFTGTGGYGYTF	TGTGCCAGCAGTTTTACCGGGACAGGGGGCTATGGCTACACCTTC
TRBJ2-1	TRBV11-2	TRBD2	CASSLSSGSNEQFF	TGTGCCAGCAGCTTAAGTAGCGGGAGTAATGAGCAGTTCTTC
TRBJ2-1	TRBV11-1	TRBD2	CASRMGRERTYNEQFF	TGTGCCAGCAGAATGGGGCGGGAGCGGACCTACAATGAGCAGTTCTTC
TRBJ2-5	TRBV4-1	-	CASSPSSPNLAETQYF	TGCGCCAGCAGCCCGAGCTCCCCCAATCTTGCAGAGACCCAGTACTTC
TRBJ2-1	TRBV5-1	TRBD2	CASDPGSQRETGEQFF	TGCGCCAGCGACCCTGGAAGCCAGCGGGAAACGGGTGAGCAGTTCTTC
TRBJ2-3	TRBV28	TRBD1	CASSFQDRGVYTQYF	TGTGCCAGCAGTTTTCAGGACAGGGGGGTATATACGCAGTATTTT
TRBJ1-4	TRBV19	-	CASRTGLFNEKLFF	TGTGCCAGTAGAACGGGACTCTTTAATGAAAAACTGTTTTTT
TRBJ2-1	TRBV5-4	-	CASSPPWNPGANEQFF	TGTGCCAGCAGCCCGCCGTGGAATCCCGGGGCCAATGAGCAGTTCTTC
TRBJ1-5	TRBV19	-	CASSSPVRYSNQPQHF	TGTGCCAGTAGTAGTCCGGTCCGATATAGCAATCAGCCCCAGCATTTT
TRBJ2-7	TRBV28	TRBD2	CASTPSPGGAYEQYF	TGTGCCAGCACTCCCTCTCCGGGGGGGGCCTACGAGCAGTACTTC
TRBJ1-1	TRBV15	-	CATSRDLYTEAFF	TGTGCCACCAGCAGAGATTTATACACTGAAGCTTTCTTT
TRBJ1-1	TRBV5-1	-	CASSLADTEAFF	TGCGCCAGCAGCTTGGCCGACACTGAAGCTTTCTTT
TRBJ1-2	TRBV6-5	TRBD1	CASSPQGAGGYTF	TGTGCCAGCAGTCCACAGGGGGCTGGAGGCTACACCTTC